A single sample is the source of the 26 T cell receptor beta chains below, sequenced in a study of cytomegalovirus exposure and HLA in healthy donors. PCR was performed using 60 Vbeta and 13 Jbeta primers. TCRdb keeps only in-frame clones here, not all; method: immunoSEQ multiplex PCR. The data show about 100,000 clones, with roughly 71% seen just once and roughly 10% held by the top ten. Sequencing used PBMCs. The receptors come from a man aged 40-49 years in good health and CMV-seropositive.

The chain carries TRBV11-2 and TRBJ2-1; 7 nucleotides align to TRBD2. CDR1 and CDR2 (germline): SGHAT, FQNNGV. The length of the CDR3 is 16 residues. V shed 5 bases, J shed 5 bases, and the junction held 12 bases outside the gene matches. The CDR3 region has the DNA TGTGCCAGCAGCGCTGGGAGTAGCGGGCCTAACAATGAGCAGTTCTTC. Protein sequence: CASSAGSSGPNNEQFF.

This rearrangement joins TRBV29-1 to TRBJ2-7; the match to TRBD2 covers 9 bases. There are 15 residues in the CDR3. The germline CDR1 and CDR2 sequences are SQVTM and ANQGSEA. J lost 3 bases, V lost 5 bases, and 11 bases had no gene match. The CDR3 here is CSVYIPASGNYEQYF. The DNA for the CDR3 is TGCAGCGTTTACATACCGGCTAGCGGGAACTACGAGCAGTACTTC.

This clone was seen more than once but under ten times. The chain uses TRBV6-5 and TRBJ2-7; D might be TRBD2 (5 bases). The CDR3 totals 11 residues. Germline V gene lookup returns CDR1 MNHEY and CDR2 SVGAGI. With 8 bases removed from V and 4 bases from J, the gap between germline ends came to 9 bases. The CDR3 DNA reads TGTGCCAGCGGGAGTTTTTACGAGCAGTACGTC. Translation gives CASGSFYEQYV.

This clone was counted only a few times. The chain recombines TRBV4-3 with TRBJ2-5, with 7 bases lining up with TRBD2. J gave up 1 base and V 3 bases, and 5 bases lay outside the gene matches. The length of the CDR3 is 15 residues. Germline CDR1 is LGHNA and CDR2 is YSLEER. DNA of the CDR3: TGCGCCAGCAGCCAGTGGCGGGGGATCCAAGAGACCCAGTACTTC. Protein product: CASSQWRGIQETQYF.

This sequence joins TRBV5-6 and TRBJ2-7, with 8 bases fitting TRBD2. Germline V gene data show CDR1 as SGHDT and CDR2 as YYEEEE. The V gene end was trimmed by 7 bases and the J gene end by 6 bases; junction bases not matched to a gene: 9. The CDR3 loop spans 13 amino acids. CDR3: CASSRAGGGEQYF. The CDR3 nucleotides are TGTGCCAGCTCGAGGGCGGGAGGTGGCGAGCAGTACTTC.

This chain links TRBV15 with TRBJ2-1; a weak D match, TRBD2 (6 bases). The CDR3 loop spans 15 amino acids. Between the trimmed V and J ends, which lost 4 bases and 8 bases, there was a span of 18 bases. From germline, CDR1 is LNHNV and CDR2 YYDKDF (reference sequence). The CDR3 is CATSKGRLGRDEQFF. DNA of the CDR3: TGTGCCACCAGCAAAGGCCGACTAGGACGGGATGAGCAGTTCTTC.

This clone occurred a few times. The chain has TRBV27 and TRBJ1-4; tentatively, D is TRBD1 (5 bases). Germline-derived CDR1 and CDR2 are MNHEY and SMNVEV (reference sequence). V was shortened by 1 base and J by 8 bases, with 11 bases between the two germline ends. This CDR3 has 14 amino acids. This chain's CDR3 is CASSLLGGGEKLFF. CDR3 coding DNA: TGTGCCAGCAGTTTATTGGGGGGAGGAGAAAAACTGTTTTTT. Complete variable domain (other parts from reference TRBV27 and TRBJ1-4): EAQVTQNPRYLITVTGKKLTVTCSQNMNHEYMSWYRQDPGLGLRQIYYSMNVEVTDKGDVPEGYKVSRKEKRNFPLILESPSPNQTSLYFCASSLLGGGEKLFFGSGTQLSVL.

The sample holds one count of this clone. The chain combines TRBV6-6 with TRBJ2-5, with TRBD2 matching 9 bases. The J segment lost 2 bases and the V segment lost 3 bases, leaving 7 bases of the junction unmatched. Germline CDR1 is MNHNY and CDR2 is SVGAGI (reference sequence). The CDR3 extends over 16 amino acids. The CDR3 DNA is TGTGCCAGCAGTTATTATACTAGCGGGCTACAAGAGACCCAGTACTTC. This codes for CASSYYTSGLQETQYF.

The chain joins TRBV9 to TRBJ1-2, with 7 nucleotides matching TRBD1. The CDR3 runs 16 residues. After removal of 4 bases from V and 5 bases from J, the junction contained 14 bases not matched to a gene. Germline values: CDR1 SGDLS, CDR2 YYNGEE. CDR3 nucleotide sequence: TGTGCCAGCAGCCTCCCGACAGGGTCGGTTTCATATGGCTACACCTTC. Its protein is CASSLPTGSVSYGYTF.

This sequence joins TRBV19 and TRBJ1-5, with 9 bases matching TRBD1. J lost 5 bases, V lost 7 bases, and 9 bases had no gene match. The V gene's germline CDR1 is LNHDA and CDR2 SQIVND (reference sequence). The CDR3 is 15 amino acids. The CDR3 coding sequence is TGTGCCAGTACCCGGACAGGGGCGAACGATCAGCCCCAGCATTTT. It is translated as CASTRTGANDQPQHF.

This chain joins TRBV5-1 and TRBJ2-2; D remains ambiguous. Germline CDR1 and CDR2: SGHRS and YFSETQ. Trimming left V 0 bases short and J 2 bases short, with 8 bases between. The CDR3 extends over 15 amino acids. The CDR3 nucleotides are TGCGCCAGCAGCTTGGAGAAGCCTAACACCGGGGAGCTGTTTTTT. Its translation is CASSLEKPNTGELFF.

The chain recombines TRBV5-1 with TRBJ1-4; tentative D call: TRBD1 (6 bases). This CDR3 has 14 amino acids. With 1 base removed from V and 7 bases from J, the gap between germline ends came to 11 bases. Germline lookup yields CDR1 SGHRS and CDR2 YFSETQ. The CDR3 DNA sequence: TGCGCCAGCAGCTTGACAGGGAGTCGTGAAAAACTGTTTTTT. Residues: CASSLTGSREKLFF. The full variable domain, in which reference TRBV5-1 and TRBJ1-4 provide the parts outside the CDR3, is KAGVTQTPRYLIKTRGQQVTLSCSPISGHRSVSWYQQTPGQGLQFLFEYFSETQRNKGNFPGRFSGRQFSNSRSEMNVSTLELGDSALYLCASSLTGSREKLFFGSGTQLSVL.

This chain connects TRBV9 to TRBJ1-2; possible D gene TRBD1, 6 bases. The CDR3 has 16 amino acids. In germline, CDR1 is SGDLS, CDR2 YYNGEE. The ends were cut back, 0 bases at V and 6 bases at J, with 18 bases in the middle. CDR3 in DNA: TGTGCCAGCAGCGTAGGATCATTGACAGGACCTAATGGCTACACCTTC. It specifies CASSVGSLTGPNGYTF.

The V and J genes are TRBV7-9 and TRBJ2-1; 8 nucleotides match TRBD2. Germline V gene data show CDR1 as SEHNR and CDR2 as FQNEAQ (reference sequence). The CDR3 is made up of 15 amino acids. V lost 2 bases, J lost 8 bases, and 8 bases stayed unmatched. This chain's CDR3 is CASSLLGEREYEQFF. The CDR3 DNA sequence: TGTGCCAGCAGCTTATTGGGCGAGCGGGAGTATGAGCAGTTCTTC.

This rearrangement joins TRBV4-3 to TRBJ1-5; 10 bases map to TRBD1. From germline, CDR1 is LGHNA and CDR2 YSLEER. This CDR3 is 14 amino acids long. J gave up 7 bases and V 4 bases, and 4 bases lay outside the gene matches. The CDR3: CASSPGTGAQPQHF. The CDR3 DNA sequence: TGCGCCAGCAGCCCCGGGACAGGGGCCCAGCCCCAGCATTTT.

The chain is built from TRBV19 and TRBJ2-1, with 11 nucleotides matching TRBD2. The V and J ends lost 1 base and 2 bases, in that order; junction bases with no gene match: 10. CDR3 length: 19 amino acids. Germline CDR1 reads LNHDA; CDR2 reads SQIVND (reference sequence). The CDR3 DNA reads as TGTGCCAGTAGTATAGGCATGGGGCTAGCGGGAGGCACCTACAATGAGCAGTTCTTC. This codes for CASSIGMGLAGGTYNEQFF.

This rearrangement joins TRBV7-3 to TRBJ2-3; the match to TRBD2 covers 7 bases. Per germline, CDR1 SGHTA and CDR2 FQGTGA. The CDR3 has 16 amino acids. V lost 0 bases, J lost 3 bases, and 6 bases stayed unmatched. The DNA for the CDR3 is TGTGCCAGCAGCTTAACGATTGGGGGAGGGACAGATACGCAGTATTTT. This encodes CASSLTIGGGTDTQYF.

This rearrangement joins TRBV15 to TRBJ2-1, with D perhaps TRBD2 (6 bases). The CDR3 has 19 amino acids. V was clipped by 0 bases and J by 0 bases, with 18 bases between them. Per germline, CDR1 LNHNV and CDR2 YYDKDF (reference sequence). CDR3 residues: CATSRDPVTVGGSYNEQFF. For the CDR3, the DNA is TGTGCCACCAGCAGAGATCCCGTTACGGTGGGGGGCTCCTACAATGAGCAGTTCTTC.

The chain links TRBV7-8 to TRBJ2-5; the match to TRBD2 covers 7 bases. This CDR3 has 15 residues. V shed 7 bases and J 2 bases; nucleotides not matched to a gene: 10. The germline gives CDR1 SGHVS, CDR2 FQNEAQ. CDR3 in DNA: TGTGCCAGCACCCAAGGAGCGGGGCAACAAGAGACCCAGTACTTC. This encodes CASTQGAGQQETQYF.

A single count supports this clone. This chain connects TRBV28 to TRBJ2-7, with 7 bases that match TRBD1. The germline gives CDR1 MDHEN, CDR2 SYDVKM. Unmatched junction bases numbered 13, after V lost 5 bases and J lost 3 bases. CDR3 size: 16 residues. This CDR3 reads CASSPFDRAKSYEQYF. CDR3 DNA sequence: TGTGCCAGCAGTCCCTTCGACAGGGCCAAAAGCTACGAGCAGTACTTC.

This clone was picked up one time. The chain uses TRBV15 and TRBJ1-2; no definite D call. V was trimmed by 0 bases and J by 8 bases, leaving 13 bases between them. This CDR3 contains 14 residues. Germline CDR1 reads LNHNV; CDR2 reads YYDKDF (reference sequence). The DNA for the CDR3 is TGTGCCACCAGCAGAGATCGGGCGGGGAACGGCTACACCTTC. Amino acids: CATSRDRAGNGYTF.

The chain couples TRBV6-5 to TRBJ1-2; D uncertain. The CDR3 is 12 amino acids. Trimming removed 7 bases at V and 3 bases at J, with 9 bases between. Germline V gene lookup returns CDR1 MNHEY and CDR2 SVGAGI. The CDR3 bases are TGTGCCAGCACCCCGGGGTACTATGGCTACACCTTC. Translated, it gives CASTPGYYGYTF.

The chain recombines TRBV10-3 with TRBJ1-2; 11 nucleotides align to TRBD1. J lost 7 bases, V lost 4 bases, and 5 bases had no gene match. The germline V gene encodes CDR1 ENHRY and CDR2 SYGVKD. The CDR3 covers 14 residues. The CDR3 is CAISGTGTGGGYTF. CDR3 DNA: TGTGCCATCAGTGGCACCGGGACAGGGGGTGGCTACACCTTC.

The rearrangement uses TRBV5-6 and TRBJ1-2, with 7 bases fitting TRBD1. Germline V gene data show CDR1 as SGHDT and CDR2 as YYEEEE. V lost 3 bases and J lost 4; bases outside the gene matches: 15. The CDR3 consists of 17 residues. CDR3 DNA sequence: TGTGCCAGCAGCTCTACGGGACAGCGAAAATTCCCCTATGGCTACACCTTC. Its protein product is CASSSTGQRKFPYGYTF.

The chain has TRBV29-1 and TRBJ2-7; a possible D gene is TRBD2 (6 bases). Germline V gene lookup returns CDR1 SQVTM and CDR2 ANQGSEA. V lost 5 bases and J 2 bases, leaving 10 bases between the germline ends. The CDR3 runs 12 residues. The chain's CDR3 is CSVRGITYEQYF. The CDR3 DNA sequence: TGCAGCGTTCGCGGGATAACCTACGAGCAGTACTTC.

V usage is TRBV27 and J usage is TRBJ2-7, with D maybe TRBD2 (6 bases). The CDR3 is made up of 13 amino acids. Per germline, CDR1 MNHEY and CDR2 SMNVEV (reference sequence). The V end lost 10 bases, the J end lost 4 bases, and 17 bases lay between the germline ends. The CDR3 DNA sequence: TGTGCCAACCGGACCGGGGGACCATACGAGCAGTACTTC. Amino acids: CANRTGGPYEQYF.